Listed here is a single T cell receptor beta chain. Assay: immunoSEQ multiplex PCR; the TCRdb copy retains only in-frame clones and omits some. The sample records hundreds of thousands of clones, approximately 88% being singletons. This sample stems from a study of blood T cell repertoires in COVID-19. V was clipped by 3 bases and J by 5 bases, with 14 bases between them. CDR1 KGHSH and CDR2 LQKENI come from the germline V gene. This CDR3 is 15 amino acids long. The chain uses TRBV18 and TRBJ2-1; D might be TRBD2 (6 bases). The TCR comes from a woman aged 65 to 85 with COVID-19, enrolled during active disease. The sample comprised peripheral blood. The DNA of the CDR3 is TGTGCCAGCTCACCGGAGGGGACTCCAAACAATGAGCAGTTCTTC. Its protein product is CASSPEGTPNNEQFF.